The clone carrying this T cell receptor (beta chain) showed up just a few times. Its antigen is unknown. These data originate in a study of T cells after yellow fever vaccination. Study-wide context: SMART-Seq v4 Ultra Low Input prepared libraries from low-cell fractions.

Findings and limits, study-wide: On re-exposure, the response was weaker but peaked faster, at day 5 versus 15. Clones from primary vaccination mostly reappeared after the booster (96% CD4, about 85% CD8).

This CDR3 region has 12 residues. Trimming cost V 6 bases and J 1 base, with 6 bases left between them. The germline V gene has CDR1 ENHRY and CDR2 SYGVKD. UMIs were added to TCR cDNA along with a universal primer site when it was made by 5'RACE template switching. TCRdb re-derived calls from the 5' RACE reads in MiXCR, one entry per CDR3 protein. In the table there are over 250,000 distinct CDR3 sequences, 4.1% of which are singletons. The source is a man between 18 and 35 years old who received the YFV17D yellow fever vaccine. The specimen comprised PBMCs, sampled 5 days after the yellow fever booster vaccination. The chain combines TRBV10-3 with TRBJ1-2; D call uncertain. In DNA, the CDR3 is TGTGCCATCAGACAAGATAACTATGGCTACACCTTC. Translating it yields CAIRQDNYGYTF.